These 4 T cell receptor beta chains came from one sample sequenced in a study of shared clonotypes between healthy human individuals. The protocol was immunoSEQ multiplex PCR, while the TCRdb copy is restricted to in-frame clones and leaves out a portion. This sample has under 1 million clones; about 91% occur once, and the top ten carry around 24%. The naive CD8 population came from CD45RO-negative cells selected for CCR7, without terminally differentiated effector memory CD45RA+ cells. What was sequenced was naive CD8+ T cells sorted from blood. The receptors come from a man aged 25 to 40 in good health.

The CDR3 DNA reads as TGCGCCAGCAGTCAACAGGGAGGGGATGAGCAGTTCTTC. It is translated as CASSQQGGDEQFF. The chain uses TRBV4-1 and TRBJ2-1; weak D call: TRBD2 (7 bases). The V gene lost 6 bases and the J gene lost 8 bases, with 14 bases spanning the gap. This CDR3 is 13 amino acids long. Germline CDR1 and CDR2: MGHRA and YSYEKL.

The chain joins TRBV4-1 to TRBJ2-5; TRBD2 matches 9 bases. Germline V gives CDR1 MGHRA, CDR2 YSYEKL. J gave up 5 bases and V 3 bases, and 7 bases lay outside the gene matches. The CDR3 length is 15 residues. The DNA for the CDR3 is TGCGCCAGCAGCCACGGACTAGCGCTTGACGAGACCCAGTACTTC. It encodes CASSHGLALDETQYF.

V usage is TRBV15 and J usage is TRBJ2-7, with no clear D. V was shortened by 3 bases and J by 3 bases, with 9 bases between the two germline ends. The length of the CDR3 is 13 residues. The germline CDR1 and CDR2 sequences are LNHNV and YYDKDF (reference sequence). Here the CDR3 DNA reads TGTGCCACCAGCAGGGAAGCCTTCTACGAGCAGTACTTC. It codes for CATSREAFYEQYF.

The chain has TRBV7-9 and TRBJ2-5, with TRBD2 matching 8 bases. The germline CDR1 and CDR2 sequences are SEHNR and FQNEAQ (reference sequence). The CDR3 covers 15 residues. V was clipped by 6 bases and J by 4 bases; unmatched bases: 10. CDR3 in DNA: TGTGCCAGCAGATCAGCGGGGGAGACGCGAGAGACCCAGTACTTC. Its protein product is CASRSAGETRETQYF.